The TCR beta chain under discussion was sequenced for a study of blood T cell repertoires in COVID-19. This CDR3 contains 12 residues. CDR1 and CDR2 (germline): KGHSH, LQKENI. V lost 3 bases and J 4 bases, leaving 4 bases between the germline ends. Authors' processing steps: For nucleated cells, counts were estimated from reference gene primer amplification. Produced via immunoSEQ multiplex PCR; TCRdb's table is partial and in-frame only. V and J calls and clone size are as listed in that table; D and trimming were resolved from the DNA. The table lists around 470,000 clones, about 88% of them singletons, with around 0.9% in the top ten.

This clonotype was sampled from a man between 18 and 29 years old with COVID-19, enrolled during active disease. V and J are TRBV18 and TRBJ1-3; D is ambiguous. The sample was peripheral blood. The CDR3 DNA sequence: TGTGCCAGCTCACCGGGCGGAAACACCATATATTTT. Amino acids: CASSPGGNTIYF.